Presented here are 24 T cell receptor beta chains from one specimen sequenced in a study of cytomegalovirus exposure and HLA in healthy donors. Use of 60 Vbeta and 13 Jbeta primers characterized the PCR. Repertoires were generated with immunoSEQ multiplex PCR, while TCRdb's copy carries only in-frame clones and drops some. The sample includes 140,000 to 150,000 clones, roughly 79% of them seen just once. Sequenced sample: PBMCs. The receptors derive from a woman aged 55-69 years in good health and CMV-seropositive.

The V gene is TRBV9, the J gene TRBJ2-7, with a possible D match to TRBD1 (6 bases). Per the germline V gene, CDR1 is SGDLS and CDR2 is YYNGEE. Trimming removed 3 bases at V and 5 bases at J, with 18 bases between. The CDR3 covers 15 residues. CDR3 sequence reads: CASSAPRRGSNEQYF. CDR3 DNA: TGTGCCAGCAGCGCCCCCCGCAGGGGATCGAACGAGCAGTACTTC.

This chain uses TRBV30 with TRBJ2-3; 13 bases are a match to TRBD2. The trim removed 1 base at V and 6 bases at J, leaving 13 bases unmatched. The germline V gene encodes CDR1 GTSNPN and CDR2 SVGIG (reference sequence). The CDR3 runs 18 residues. CDR3: CAWSALEPWTSGSDTQYF. For the CDR3, the DNA is TGTGCCTGGAGTGCTCTCGAGCCCTGGACTAGCGGGAGCGATACGCAGTATTTT.

This clone was seen once. The V and J genes are TRBV20-1 and TRBJ2-1; D perhaps matches TRBD2 (5 bases). Trimming shortened V by 1 base and J by 8 bases, and 6 bases separated the two germline ends. This CDR3 comprises 11 residues. Germline lookup yields CDR1 DFQATT and CDR2 SNEGSKA (reference sequence). The DNA for the CDR3 is TGCAGTGCTAGAGTTAGCGATGAGCAGTTCTTC. This encodes CSARVSDEQFF.

The chain combines TRBV5-6 with TRBJ2-5, with D perhaps TRBD2 (5 bases). Trimming cost V 4 bases and J 5 bases, with 21 bases left between them. Germline CDR1 and CDR2: SGHDT and YYEEEE. The CDR3 is 16 amino acids. DNA of the CDR3: TGTGCCAGCAGCCAACCCGAGGGCCCCCAGTTGGAGACCCAGTACTTC. Encoded protein: CASSQPEGPQLETQYF.

The V and J genes are TRBV19 and TRBJ1-3, with no clear D. Between the trimmed V and J ends, which lost 8 bases and 0 bases, there was a span of 8 bases. Germline CDR1 reads LNHDA; CDR2 reads SQIVND (reference sequence). The CDR3 loop spans 13 amino acids. CDR3 DNA: TGTGCCAGTTCCGCGGACTCTGGAAACACCATATATTTT. The encoded protein is CASSADSGNTIYF. The variable domain in full, with the rest retrieved from reference TRBV19 and TRBJ1-3, is DGGITQSPKYLFRKEGQNVTLSCEQNLNHDAMYWYRQDPGQGLRLIYYSQIVNDFQKGDIAEGYSVSREKKESFPLTVTSAQKNPTAFYLCASSADSGNTIYFGEGSWLTVV.

The chain uses TRBV4-3 and TRBJ2-2, with TRBD2 matching 8 bases. With 3 bases clipped from V and 2 bases from J, the junction kept 11 bases outside the gene matches. This CDR3 region has 18 residues. Germline V gene data show CDR1 as LGHNA and CDR2 as YSLEER. The CDR3 protein is CASSHPRTSSLNTGELFF. CDR3 DNA: TGCGCCAGCAGCCACCCCCGGACTAGCTCCCTTAACACCGGGGAGCTGTTTTTT.

The rearrangement joins TRBV5-1 to TRBJ2-7; TRBD2 matches at 10 bases. Germline assignment: CDR1 SGHRS and CDR2 YFSETQ. V dropped 4 bases and J dropped 4; count of bases not matched to a gene: 11. This CDR3 spans 16 amino acids. The CDR3: CASSRELAGKLYEQYF. The DNA for the CDR3 is TGCGCCAGCAGCCGAGAACTAGCGGGAAAGTTATACGAGCAGTACTTC.

V gene TRBV19 combines with J gene TRBJ1-1, with TRBD1 identical over 7 bases. CDR1 LNHDA and CDR2 SQIVND come from the germline V gene (reference sequence). The CDR3 sequence is 13 residues long. Trimming at V came to 6 bases and at J to 5 bases, leaving 6 bases not matched to a gene. This CDR3 reads CASRGTTGTEAFF. The CDR3 region has the DNA TGTGCCAGTAGGGGAACGACAGGGACTGAAGCTTTCTTT.

This clone was counted between two and nine times. The rearrangement joins TRBV2 to TRBJ2-4, with D possibly being TRBD1 (5 bases). Per the germline V gene, CDR1 is SNHLY and CDR2 is FYNNEI. This CDR3 contains 14 residues. Trimming pared 6 bases from V and 6 bases from J, leaving 15 bases between. The CDR3 DNA sequence: TGTGCCAGCAGACCGAGCTGGGGCTTAAACATTCAGTACTTC. Translating it yields CASRPSWGLNIQYF. The full variable domain, completed using reference TRBV2 and TRBJ2-4, is EPEVTQTPSHQVTQMGQEVILRCVPISNHLYFYWYRQILGQKVEFLVSFYNNEISEKSEIFDDQFSVERPDGSNFTLKIRSTKLEDSAMYFCASRPSWGLNIQYFGAGTRLSVL.

The rearrangement uses TRBV5-1 and TRBJ1-4; 10 nucleotides match TRBD1. This CDR3 is 15 amino acids long. V shed 3 bases and J 3 bases; nucleotides not matched to a gene: 2. Germline V gene data show CDR1 as SGHRS and CDR2 as YFSETQ. The CDR3 loop reads CASSWTGGSNEKLFF. The CDR3 DNA sequence: TGCGCCAGCAGCTGGACAGGGGGGTCTAATGAAAAACTGTTTTTT. Drawing the rest from reference TRBV5-1 and TRBJ1-4, the complete variable domain is KAGVTQTPRYLIKTRGQQVTLSCSPISGHRSVSWYQQTPGQGLQFLFEYFSETQRNKGNFPGRFSGRQFSNSRSEMNVSTLELGDSALYLCASSWTGGSNEKLFFGSGTQLSVL.

The chain recombines TRBV10-3 with TRBJ1-1, with D maybe TRBD1 (6 bases). This CDR3 has 14 residues. Germline V gene data show CDR1 as ENHRY and CDR2 as SYGVKD. The V gene lost 2 bases and the J gene lost 1 base, with 8 bases spanning the gap. The CDR3 DNA follows: TGTGCCATCAGTGAGAGGGGGAGGAACACTGAAGCTTTCTTT. Translated: CAISERGRNTEAFF.

The chain carries TRBV11-3 and TRBJ2-1; 7 nucleotides agree with TRBD2. The CDR3 is 18 residues long. Trimming cost V 1 base and J 0 bases; bases outside gene matches: 9. The germline V gene encodes CDR1 SGHNT and CDR2 YENEEA. CDR3 DNA sequence: TGTGCCAGCAGCTTAGTCGTGGGTACGGGGGGCTCCTACAATGAGCAGTTCTTC. Encoded protein: CASSLVVGTGGSYNEQFF.

The chain has TRBV28 and TRBJ1-1, with TRBD1 matching 7 bases. The germline V gene encodes CDR1 MDHEN and CDR2 SYDVKM. V dropped 5 bases and J dropped 0; count of bases not matched to a gene: 3. The CDR3 is 14 amino acids. This chain's CDR3 is CASSPDRLNTEAFF. CDR3 coding DNA: TGTGCCAGCAGTCCGGACAGGTTGAACACTGAAGCTTTCTTT.

This chain joins TRBV7-2 and TRBJ2-7; perhaps TRBD2 as D (6 bases). Germline CDR1 SGHTA, CDR2 FQGNSA. This CDR3 contains 16 residues. V dropped 7 bases and J dropped 7 bases, with 26 bases sitting between them. CDR3 nucleotides: TGTGCCAGCACCCTCCGGGCTAGCGCAATTGGGGGGGAGCAGTACTTC. As protein: CASTLRASAIGGEQYF.

This sequence joins TRBV28 and TRBJ1-2; D call uncertain. The CDR3 spans 13 residues. The V and J ends lost 2 bases and 4 bases respectively, with 8 bases between them. The germline gives CDR1 MDHEN, CDR2 SYDVKM. DNA for the CDR3: TGTGCCAGCAGTTTAGCCGGTACCTATGGCTACACCTTC. Protein sequence: CASSLAGTYGYTF.

The chain combines TRBV28 with TRBJ2-7; D gene uncertain. The CDR3 runs to 12 residues. Trimming pared 5 bases from V and 2 bases from J, leaving 7 bases between. Germline CDR1 MDHEN, CDR2 SYDVKM. The CDR3 sequence is CASSQQAYEQYF. The CDR3 bases are TGTGCCAGCAGTCAACAAGCCTACGAGCAGTACTTC.

The rearrangement uses TRBV13 and TRBJ2-7, with 9 bases matching TRBD1. The CDR3 sequence is 13 residues long. Losses at the gene ends were 5 bases for V and 3 bases for J; bases not matched to a gene: 2. Germline CDR1 and CDR2: PRHDT and FYEKMQ (reference sequence). The CDR3 region is CASSLDRGYEQYF. The CDR3 bases are TGTGCCAGCAGCCTGGACAGGGGCTACGAGCAGTACTTC.

This rearrangement joins TRBV5-4 to TRBJ1-2; D gene unclear. The CDR3 contains 15 residues. Trimming removed 1 base at V and 2 bases at J, with 12 bases between. Germline-derived CDR1 and CDR2 are SGHNT and YYREEE (reference sequence). CDR3 residues: CASSLNRRINYGYTF. The CDR3 nucleotides are TGTGCCAGCAGCTTGAACAGACGAATAAACTATGGCTACACCTTC. Combining the CDR3 with reference TRBV5-4 and TRBJ1-2 gives the whole variable domain ETGVTQSPTHLIKTRGQQVTLRCSSQSGHNTVSWYQQALGQGPQFIFQYYREEENGRGNFPPRFSGLQFPNYSSELNVNALELDDSALYLCASSLNRRINYGYTFGSGTRLTVV.

The chain uses TRBV7-8 and TRBJ2-1; 11 bases fit TRBD2. Unmatched junction bases numbered 8, after V lost 2 bases and J lost 5 bases. CDR3 length: 17 residues. Germline V lookup: CDR1 SGHVS, CDR2 FQNEAQ. CDR3 region: CASSLRGLAGGNNEQFF. The CDR3 nucleotides are TGTGCCAGCAGCTTAAGGGGGCTAGCGGGGGGTAACAATGAGCAGTTCTTC.

The gene calls are TRBV4-2 and TRBJ1-3; possibly TRBD1 for D (5 bases). Trimming shortened V by 4 bases and J by 5 bases, and 12 bases separated the two germline ends. There are 14 residues in the CDR3. Germline V gene sequence: CDR1 LGHNA, CDR2 YNFKEQ. The CDR3 region is CASSPRAGRNTIYF. DNA of the CDR3: TGTGCCAGCAGCCCCCGGGCAGGGCGAAACACCATATATTTT.

V and J are TRBV27 and TRBJ2-3; 10 bases are a match to TRBD1. CDR1 MNHEY and CDR2 SMNVEV come from the germline V gene (reference sequence). This CDR3 has 17 amino acids. V gave up 7 bases and J gave up 2 bases; unmatched junction bases: 12. CDR3 bases: TGTGCCAGCACTACCCGTAGGGGACAGGGGTACACAGATACGCAGTATTTT. Protein product: CASTTRRGQGYTDTQYF.

This clone showed up just a few times. The rearrangement links TRBV28 to TRBJ1-1; 7 positions match TRBD1. V dropped 4 bases and J dropped 2; count of bases not matched to a gene: 4. CDR3 size: 14 residues. The germline CDR1 and CDR2 sequences are MDHEN and SYDVKM. The CDR3 sequence: CASSSGTANTEAFF. CDR3 nucleotides: TGTGCCAGCAGTTCCGGGACAGCTAACACTGAAGCTTTCTTT.

This rearrangement joins TRBV9 to TRBJ1-2, with D possibly being TRBD1 (5 bases). Germline V lookup: CDR1 SGDLS, CDR2 YYNGEE. The CDR3 is 14 amino acids. With 6 bases removed from V and 0 bases from J, the gap between germline ends came to 12 bases. The CDR3 loop reads CASNVDNSNYGYTF. The CDR3 coding sequence is TGTGCCAGCAACGTGGACAACTCTAACTATGGCTACACCTTC.

This chain connects TRBV30 to TRBJ2-1; D possibly corresponds to TRBD2 (6 bases). CDR1 is GTSNPN and CDR2 is SVGIG in the germline V gene (reference sequence). This CDR3 contains 15 residues. V was shortened by 3 bases and J by 1 base, with 13 bases between the two germline ends. CDR3 amino acids: CAWRLAGFSYNEQFF. CDR3 nucleotides: TGTGCCTGGAGACTAGCAGGCTTTTCCTACAATGAGCAGTTCTTC. Combining the CDR3 with reference TRBV30 and TRBJ2-1 gives the whole variable domain SQTIHQWPATLVQPVGSPLSLECTVEGTSNPNLYWYRQAAGRGLQLLFYSVGIGQISSEVPQNLSASRPQDRQFILSSKKLLLSDSGFYLCAWRLAGFSYNEQFFGPGTRLTVL.